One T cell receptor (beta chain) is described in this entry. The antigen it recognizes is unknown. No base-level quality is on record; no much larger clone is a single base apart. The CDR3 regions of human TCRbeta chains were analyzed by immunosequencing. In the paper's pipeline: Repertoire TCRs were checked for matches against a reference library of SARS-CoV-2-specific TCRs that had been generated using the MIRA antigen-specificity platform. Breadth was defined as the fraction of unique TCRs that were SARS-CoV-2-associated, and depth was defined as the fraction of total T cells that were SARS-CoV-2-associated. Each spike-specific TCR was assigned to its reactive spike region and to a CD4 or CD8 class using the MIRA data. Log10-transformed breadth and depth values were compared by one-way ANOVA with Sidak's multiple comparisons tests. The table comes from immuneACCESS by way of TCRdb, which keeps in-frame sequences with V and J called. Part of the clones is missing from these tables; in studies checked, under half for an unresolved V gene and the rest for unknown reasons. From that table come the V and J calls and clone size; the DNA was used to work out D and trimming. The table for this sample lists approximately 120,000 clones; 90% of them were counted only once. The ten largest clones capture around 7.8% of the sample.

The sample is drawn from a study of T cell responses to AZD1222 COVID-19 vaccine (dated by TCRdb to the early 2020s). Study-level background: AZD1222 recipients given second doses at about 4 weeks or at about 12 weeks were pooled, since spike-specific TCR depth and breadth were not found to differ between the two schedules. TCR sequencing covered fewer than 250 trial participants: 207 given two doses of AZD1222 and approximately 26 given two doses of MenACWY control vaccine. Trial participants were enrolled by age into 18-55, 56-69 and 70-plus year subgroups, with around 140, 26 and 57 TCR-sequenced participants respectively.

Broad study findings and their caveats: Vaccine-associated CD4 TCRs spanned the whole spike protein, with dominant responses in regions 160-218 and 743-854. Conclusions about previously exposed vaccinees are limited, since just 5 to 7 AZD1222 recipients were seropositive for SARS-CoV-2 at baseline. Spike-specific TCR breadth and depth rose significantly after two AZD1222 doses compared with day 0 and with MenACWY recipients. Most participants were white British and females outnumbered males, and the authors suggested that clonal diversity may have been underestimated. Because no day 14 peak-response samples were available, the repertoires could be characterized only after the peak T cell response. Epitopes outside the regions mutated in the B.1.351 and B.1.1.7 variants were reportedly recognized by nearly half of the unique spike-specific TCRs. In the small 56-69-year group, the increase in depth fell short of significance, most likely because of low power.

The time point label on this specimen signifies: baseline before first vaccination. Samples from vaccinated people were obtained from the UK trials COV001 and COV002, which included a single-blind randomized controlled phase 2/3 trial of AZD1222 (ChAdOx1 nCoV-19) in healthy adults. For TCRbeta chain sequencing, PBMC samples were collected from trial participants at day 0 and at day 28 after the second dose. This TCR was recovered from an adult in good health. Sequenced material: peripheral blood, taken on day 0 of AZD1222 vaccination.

CDR3 protein: CTSSQEGRLNTEAFF. The DNA reads as follows: TGCACCAGCAGCCAAGAGGGACGCTTGAACACTGAAGCTTTCTTT. Recombination connected TRBV1 to TRBJ1-1. TRBV1 counts as a pseudogene. Taken from cysteine to phenylalanine, the CDR3 has 15 residues. Here the CDR3 DNA is all that survives: 45 bases in frame from base 1.